The 11 T cell receptor beta chains presented below share a single source sample, sequenced in a study of read filtering for tumor transcriptome and immune sequencing. From 350 to 500 ng of RNA, a library with molecular barcoded alpha/delta and beta/gamma adaptors was made. One entry per CDR3 protein, called by TCRdb with MiXCR from the reads. The top ten hold less than 70% of the sample, which has tens of thousands of distinct CDR3 sequences, around 13% seen once. The sequenced sample consisted of a population of CD138-negative cells sorted from bone marrow. Source of these receptors: a donor aged 40 or older with multiple myeloma.

This clonotype was counted ten times or more. V is TRBV29-1 and J is TRBJ1-2; tentatively, D is TRBD1 (5 bases). The CDR3 extends over 13 amino acids. CDR1 is SQVTM and CDR2 is ANQGSEA in the germline V gene. V lost 4 bases and J lost 6, with 15 bases in between. Here the CDR3 reads CSVVVSRVDGYTF. The CDR3 bases are TGCAGCGTTGTGGTGTCCAGGGTGGATGGCTACACCTTC.

This clonotype was found many times. This chain links TRBV20-1 with TRBJ2-1; 8 nucleotides agree with TRBD2. The length of the CDR3 is 14 residues. CDR1 is DFQATT and CDR2 is SNEGSKA in the germline V gene (reference sequence). The CDR3 protein is CSAPRAGGYNEQFF. CDR3 nucleotide sequence: TGCAGCGCACCACGGGCGGGAGGATACAATGAGCAGTTCTTC.

There are many counts of this clonotype. This chain connects TRBV18 to TRBJ2-1; 12 positions agree with TRBD2. Trimming took 0 bases from V and 7 from J; bases not matched to a gene: 4. Germline CDR1 reads KGHSH; CDR2 reads LQKENI. The CDR3 spans 16 residues. The CDR3 coding sequence is TGTGCCAGCTCACCACCGACTAGCGGGAGAAGTAATGAGCAGTTCTTC. Its protein product is CASSPPTSGRSNEQFF. Combining the CDR3 with reference TRBV18 and TRBJ2-1 gives the whole variable domain NAGVMQNPRHLVRRRGQEARLRCSPMKGHSHVYWYRQLPEEGLKFMVYLQKENIIDESGMPKERFSAEFPKEGPSILRIQQVVRGDSAAYFCASSPPTSGRSNEQFFGPGTRLTVL.

This clonotype was observed a handful of times. This chain joins TRBV28 and TRBJ1-5, with TRBD1 identical over 9 bases. V shed 11 bases and J 0 bases; nucleotides not matched to a gene: 11. This CDR3 has 16 residues. Germline values: CDR1 MDHEN, CDR2 SYDVKM. CDR3 sequence: CAGTGGLGNSNQPQHF. As DNA, the CDR3 is TGTGCCGGTACAGGGGGCTTGGGGAATAGCAATCAGCCCCAGCATTTT.

The genes are TRBV30 and TRBJ2-4; 7 nucleotides agree with TRBD1. This CDR3 has 18 residues. V lost 2 bases and J lost 1; bases outside the gene matches: 14. Germline V gives CDR1 GTSNPN, CDR2 SVGIG (reference sequence). This CDR3 reads CAWSPLFQGDTAKNIQYF. The CDR3 DNA reads as TGTGCCTGGAGTCCCCTCTTTCAGGGGGATACCGCCAAAAACATTCAGTACTTC.

This clonotype appeared many times. This chain connects TRBV30 to TRBJ2-3; perhaps TRBD2 as D (7 bases). Germline CDR1 is GTSNPN and CDR2 is SVGIG (reference sequence). The germline V and J ends were trimmed by 5 bases and 7 bases, with 19 bases remaining between them. The CDR3 sequence is 14 residues long. This chain's CDR3 is CAWDGGAQINTQYF. For the CDR3, the DNA is TGTGCCTGGGATGGGGGGGCACAGATCAATACGCAGTATTTT.

This clonotype was seen many times. The J gene is TRBJ1-1, the V gene TRBV5-1; no firm D call. CDR1 is SGHRS and CDR2 is YFSETQ in the germline V gene. CDR3 length: 13 residues. Between the trimmed V and J ends, which lost 0 bases and 3 bases, there was a span of 6 bases. Here the CDR3 reads CASSLAGDTEAFF. The CDR3 DNA sequence: TGCGCCAGCAGCTTGGCCGGGGACACTGAAGCTTTCTTT.

The V gene is TRBV20-1, the J gene TRBJ2-3; 10 bases line up with TRBD2. The CDR3 runs 14 residues. The germline V gene has CDR1 DFQATT and CDR2 SNEGSKA (reference sequence). V was clipped by 5 bases and J by 4 bases; unmatched bases: 6. Here the CDR3 DNA reads TGCAGTGCTGCCATAGCGGGAGGCTCAGATACGCAGTATTTT. It translates to CSAAIAGGSDTQYF.

This chain joins TRBV2 and TRBJ2-1; the D is unclear. CDR3 length: 14 residues. The ends were cut back, 6 bases at V and 10 bases at J, with 19 bases in the middle. Germline values: CDR1 SNHLY, CDR2 FYNNEI. The CDR3 reads CASSVRDGYSEQFF. The CDR3, as DNA: TGTGCCAGCAGCGTAAGAGACGGCTACAGCGAGCAGTTCTTC.

The CDR3 DNA follows: TGTGCCAGCGGACGGAACACCGGGGAGCTGTTTTTT. It specifies CASGRNTGELFF. J is TRBJ2-2 and V is TRBV12-3 or TRBV12-4; D is unresolved. V was trimmed by 8 bases and J by 1 base, leaving 5 bases between them. The CDR3 runs to 12 residues.

This clonotype has a count of ten or more. The chain combines TRBV20-1 with TRBJ2-6, with 9 bases identical to TRBD2. V dropped 6 bases and J dropped 1; count of bases not matched to a gene: 4. The CDR3 length is 15 residues. From germline, CDR1 is DFQATT and CDR2 SNEGSKA (reference sequence). CDR3 residues: CSAIAGASGANVLTF. CDR3 nucleotide sequence: TGCAGTGCCATAGCGGGAGCGTCTGGGGCCAACGTCCTGACTTTC.